One sample yielded the 25 T cell receptor beta chains listed below, sequenced in a study of identical twins (dated by TCRdb to between 2015 and 2016). Receptors were amplified or captured by 5' RACE. TCRdb names Illumina HiSeq 2000 as the instrument used. The public reads were reprocessed in TCRdb via fastp at Q25 and MiXCR, keeping in-frame beta chains. A single entry per CDR3 protein holds the most common genes and DNA from its merged rows. Present in this sample are some 1,700,000 distinct CDR3 sequences, about 32% of which were seen just once. Around 0.25% of the sample rests with the top ten. The sequenced sample was cord blood. The receptors here all came from a newborn girl in good health.

This clonotype was recorded a few times. The chain recombines TRBV3-1 with TRBJ2-4; TRBD2 matches 8 bases. The CDR3 extends over 17 amino acids. After removal of 1 base from V and 1 base from J, the junction contained 6 bases not matched to a gene. CDR1 and CDR2 (germline): LGHDT, YNNKEL (reference sequence). The CDR3 sequence: CASSQGLAGLAKNIQYF. The CDR3 bases are TGTGCCAGCAGCCAAGGGTTAGCGGGGCTGGCCAAAAACATTCAGTACTTC.

This clonotype has more than one count but fewer than ten. The chain joins TRBV6-1 to TRBJ1-5, with TRBD1 as a possible D gene (5 bases). The CDR3 extends over 15 amino acids. The germline V gene encodes CDR1 MNHNS and CDR2 SASEGT. The CDR3 sequence: CAINRGTDSNQPQHF. The CDR3, as DNA: TGTGCAATCAACCGGGGGACCGATAGCAATCAGCCCCAGCATTTT.

The CDR3 loop is CASSLVPRITGGSYNEQFF. CDR3 nucleotides: TGTGCCAGCAGCTTAGTTCCCAGAATCACGGGGGGCTCCTACAATGAGCAGTTCTTC. V and J are TRBV7-9 and TRBJ2-1; 7 bases agree with TRBD2. V trimming: 1 base; J trimming: 0 bases; junction bases outside the gene matches: 12. Germline V gene data show CDR1 as SEHNR and CDR2 as FQNEAQ (reference sequence). There are 19 residues in the CDR3.

The chain has TRBV5-1 and TRBJ1-3; 8 bases fit TRBD1. CDR1 SGHRS and CDR2 YFSETQ come from the germline V gene. The CDR3 runs to 15 residues. Trimming at V came to 4 bases and at J to 4 bases, leaving 7 bases not matched to a gene. The CDR3 region has the DNA TGCGCCAGCAGCAAAGGGACAGGCTGGGGAAACACCATATATTTT. It codes for CASSKGTGWGNTIYF.

Points on this clonotype: With a much larger clone just one base away, this may be a read error. V gene TRBV29-1 combines with J gene TRBJ2-5; D perhaps matches TRBD2 (5 bases). V was cut by 5 bases and J by 9 bases, with 22 bases left in between. CDR1 and CDR2 from the germline V gene are SQVTM and ANQGSEA. The length of the CDR3 is 14 residues. Here the CDR3 reads CSVISGRLEEAQYF. In DNA form, the CDR3 reads TGCAGCGTTATCTCAGGCCGTCTAGAGGAGGCCCAGTACTTC.

This clonotype has a single count. The V and J genes are TRBV20-1 and TRBJ2-4; 10 bases are shared with TRBD2. The DNA end is a closer match to TRBJ2-7, so the J assignment may be wrong. The V gene's germline CDR1 is DFQATT and CDR2 SNEGSKA (reference sequence). The CDR3 is 15 residues long. As DNA, the CDR3 is TGCAGCATCCGCGGGACTAGCGTGGGGGAAAACGAGCAGTACTTC. Its translation: CSIRGTSVGENEQYF.

The rearrangement uses TRBV6-1 and TRBJ2-3, with D maybe TRBD1 (5 bases). Looked up from germline, CDR1 is MNHNS and CDR2 is SASEGT. V was clipped by 7 bases and J by 0 bases, with 23 bases between them. The CDR3 has 18 residues. The DNA of the CDR3 is TGTGCCAGCACCGTAAGGACAAGACAGTTCTCTAGCACAGATACGCAGTATTTT. Its translation is CASTVRTRQFSSTDTQYF.

The J gene is TRBJ1-5, the V gene TRBV30, with unresolved D. This CDR3 has 13 residues. The V gene's germline CDR1 is GTSNPN and CDR2 SVGIG (reference sequence). Trimming removed 5 bases from V and 4 bases from J, with 12 bases in between. CDR3 in amino acids: CAWSSVGNQPQHF. The CDR3, as DNA: TGTGCCTGGTCATCGGTCGGAAATCAGCCCCAGCATTTT.

This clonotype was picked up a small number of times. The rearrangement links TRBV4-1 to TRBJ2-1, with 15 bases fitting TRBD2. CDR1 and CDR2 from the germline V gene are MGHRA and YSYEKL. The CDR3 contains 19 residues. With V trimmed by 3 bases and J by 3 bases, 9 bases remained unmatched. The CDR3 region is CASSQGGLAGGLRYNEQFF. The CDR3 coding sequence is TGCGCCAGCAGCCAGGGGGGACTAGCGGGGGGCCTTCGCTACAATGAGCAGTTCTTC.

The chain employs TRBV27 and TRBJ2-1; 11 nucleotides agree with TRBD2. There are 15 residues in the CDR3. The ends lost 6 bases at V and 4 bases at J; junction bases unmatched: 5. Per the germline V gene, CDR1 is MNHEY and CDR2 is SMNVEV (reference sequence). The CDR3 nucleotides are TGTGCCAGCAGGGCGGGACTAGCGGATTACAATGAGCAGTTCTTC. Translated, it gives CASRAGLADYNEQFF.

The CDR3 reads CASSFRRGVPNYEQYF. CDR3 sequence (DNA): TGCGCCAGCAGCTTTCGGCGAGGGGTTCCTAACTACGAGCAGTACTTC. V usage is TRBV5-1 and J usage is TRBJ2-7; perhaps D is TRBD1 or TRBD2 (5 bases each). Trimming took 2 bases from V and 3 from J, leaving 18 bases between them. The germline V gene encodes CDR1 SGHRS and CDR2 YFSETQ. The CDR3 totals 16 residues.

The chain couples TRBV20-1 to TRBJ2-1, with 11 bases identical to TRBD2. Germline V gene data show CDR1 as DFQATT and CDR2 as SNEGSKA (reference sequence). This CDR3 has 11 amino acids. J gave up 12 bases and V 8 bases, and 6 bases lay outside the gene matches. Here the CDR3 reads CSLTSGGGQFF. In nucleotides, the CDR3 is TGCAGTTTAACTAGCGGGGGCGGGCAGTTCTTC.

The chain joins TRBV6-8 to TRBJ2-3, with no clear D. The germline CDR1 and CDR2 sequences are MNHGY and SAAAGT. V dropped 1 base and J dropped 2 bases, with 4 bases sitting between them. The CDR3 sequence is 13 residues long. Here the CDR3 DNA reads TGTGCCAGCAGTTACTACTACACAGATACGCAGTATTTT. Translated: CASSYYYTDTQYF.

The rearrangement joins TRBV5-1 to TRBJ2-1; 11 bases agree with TRBD2. Trimming cost V 0 bases and J 0 bases; bases outside gene matches: 2. CDR1 is SGHRS and CDR2 is YFSETQ in the germline V gene. The CDR3 sequence is 17 residues long. The CDR3 is CASSLGGTSGSYNEQFF. CDR3 sequence (DNA): TGCGCCAGCAGCTTGGGGGGGACTAGCGGCTCCTACAATGAGCAGTTCTTC.

This clonotype was counted a few times. The chain has TRBV5-1 and TRBJ2-5, with 12 nucleotides matching TRBD2. CDR3 length equals 15 residues. The germline CDR1 and CDR2 sequences are SGHRS and YFSETQ. V lost 5 bases to trimming and J lost 2 bases; unmatched junction nucleotides: 4. CDR3 sequence reads: CASRGTSGSQETQYF. In DNA, the CDR3 is TGCGCCAGCAGGGGGACTAGCGGGTCACAAGAGACCCAGTACTTC. The variable domain in full, completed from reference TRBV5-1 and TRBJ2-5, reads KAGVTQTPRYLIKTRGQQVTLSCSPISGHRSVSWYQQTPGQGLQFLFEYFSETQRNKGNFPGRFSGRQFSNSRSEMNVSTLELGDSALYLCASRGTSGSQETQYFGPGTRLLVL.

The genes are TRBV20-1 and TRBJ2-3; 10 nucleotides match TRBD2. The length of the CDR3 is 14 residues. Germline CDR1 is DFQATT and CDR2 is SNEGSKA (reference sequence). CDR3 amino acids: CSRLSGRARYTQYF. CDR3 nucleotide sequence: TGCAGCCGACTAAGCGGGAGGGCACGATATACGCAGTATTTT.

For the CDR3, the DNA is TGTGCCAGCAGGGACAGGGGCTCGAACACTGAAGCTTTCTTT. This gives the protein CASRDRGSNTEAFF. The chain couples TRBV6-1 to TRBJ1-1; TRBD1 agrees at 9 bases. From germline, CDR1 is MNHNS and CDR2 SASEGT. The V and J ends lost 6 bases and 1 base, in that order; junction bases with no gene match: 3. The CDR3 is made up of 14 amino acids.

For this clonotype: Given the absence of the conserved phenylalanine or tryptophan at the CDR3 end, a read error is likely. The J gene is TRBJ2-4, the V gene TRBV4-2, with 9 positions matching TRBD2. Looked up from germline, CDR1 is LGHNA and CDR2 is YNFKEQ. The CDR3 loop spans 18 amino acids. V dropped 0 bases and J dropped 0; count of bases not matched to a gene: 6. Written as DNA, the CDR3 is TGTGCCAGCAGCCAAGATAGGGGACTAGCCCTAGCCAAAAACATTCAGTACTTA. Its translation: CASSQDRGLALAKNIQYL.

The chain links TRBV29-1 to TRBJ1-3; no definite D call. Germline CDR1 SQVTM, CDR2 ANQGSEA. CDR3 length equals 16 residues. V was cut by 1 base and J by 4 bases, with 17 bases left in between. CDR3 loop: CSVEVLELTRGNTIYF. The CDR3 coding sequence is TGCAGCGTTGAAGTTCTCGAACTGACTAGAGGAAACACCATATATTTT.

This chain joins TRBV2 and TRBJ2-1; D is perhaps TRBD1 (6 bases). This CDR3 region has 14 residues. V was trimmed by 3 bases and J by 2 bases, leaving 8 bases between them. Germline CDR1 SNHLY, CDR2 FYNNEI. As DNA, the CDR3 is TGTGCCAGCAGTGAGAAGGGGGCCTACAATGAGCAGTTCTTC. Amino acid sequence: CASSEKGAYNEQFF.

The chain employs TRBV29-1 and TRBJ1-3; tentatively, D is TRBD1 (5 bases). The V end lost 7 bases, the J end lost 0 bases, and 13 bases lay between the germline ends. Germline-derived CDR1 and CDR2 are SQVTM and ANQGSEA. CDR3 length: 14 residues. CDR3 protein: CSARGLSSGNTIYF. For the CDR3, the DNA is TGCAGCGCCCGGGGACTGTCCTCTGGAAACACCATATATTTT.

Remarks on this clonotype: One end of the junction is discordant with germline, which a read error may explain. J is TRBJ1-6 and V is TRBV25-1, with TRBD1 matching 10 bases. The CDR3 totals 15 residues. Germline V CDR1 and CDR2: MGHDK, SYGVNS. The CDR3 coding sequence is TGTGCCAGCAGTAACCCGGACAGGGGGAATTCACCCCCCCACTTT. Translating it yields CASSNPDRGNSPPHF.

Worth noting for this clonotype: One end of the junction does not line up with germline, which may come from a read error. The chain couples TRBV6-5 to TRBJ1-4; the D gene is possibly TRBD1 (5 bases). CDR3 length: 15 amino acids. CDR1 and CDR2 (germline): MNHEY, SVGAGI. In DNA, the CDR3 is TGTGCCGGCAGTCCCCGACAGCTTATTAATGAAAAACTGTTTTTT. Its translation is CAGSPRQLINEKLFF.

The count of this clonotype is one. This clone may be a read error of a much larger clone one base away. The chain links TRBV5-1 to TRBJ1-2; no reliable D call. CDR3 length: 12 residues. Germline CDR1 reads SGHRS; CDR2 reads YFSETQ. This CDR3 is CASREDLYGCTF. The CDR3 bases are TGCGCCAGCAGAGAGGATCTCTATGGCTGCACCTTC. Filled out from reference TRBV5-1 and TRBJ1-2, the complete variable domain reads KAGVTQTPRYLIKTRGQQVTLSCSPISGHRSVSWYQQTPGQGLQFLFEYFSETQRNKGNFPGRFSGRQFSNSRSEMNVSTLELGDSALYLCASREDLYGCTFGSGTRLTVV.

The V call is TRBV20-1, the J call TRBJ2-1, with 10 nucleotides matching TRBD2. V was clipped by 6 bases and J by 4 bases; unmatched bases: 15. The CDR3 runs 17 residues. Looked up from germline, CDR1 is DFQATT and CDR2 is SNEGSKA (reference sequence). The CDR3 here is CSAQSRKREGRYNEQFF. The CDR3, as DNA: TGCAGTGCCCAATCCCGTAAGCGGGAGGGCCGGTACAATGAGCAGTTCTTC.